Below, 5 T cell receptor beta chains from the same sample are listed, as sequenced in a study of T-cell reconstitution after alpha-beta-depleted transplantation in children. The TCRbeta library incorporated unique molecular identifiers. TCRdb reprocessed the PCR reads with MiXCR, giving one entry per CDR3 protein. This repertoire shows 200,000 to 300,000 distinct CDR3 sequences, about 12% found once; its top ten account for around 2.5%. Sequencing used PBMCs from the stem cell graft donor, obtained from the stem cell graft. These receptors originate from a human donor who donated a stem cell graft to a child with acute lymphoblastic leukemia.

Ten or more counts support this clonotype. The V gene is TRBV7-2, the J gene TRBJ1-2, with a tentative D call TRBD1 (6 bases). Per the germline V gene, CDR1 is SGHTA and CDR2 is FQGNSA. The V end lost 1 base, the J end lost 8 bases, and 11 bases lay between the germline ends. This CDR3 comprises 13 residues. Written as DNA, the CDR3 is TGTGCCAGCAGCTTAGTAGGGGGGCGAGGCTACACCTTC. It codes for CASSLVGGRGYTF.

This clonotype has at least ten counts. The chain carries TRBV20-1 and TRBJ1-5; D possibly corresponds to TRBD1 (5 bases). The length of the CDR3 is 11 residues. Germline values: CDR1 DFQATT, CDR2 SNEGSKA (reference sequence). Trimming pared 6 bases from V and 4 bases from J, leaving 7 bases between. The CDR3 nucleotides read TGCAGTGCCACAGGAAATCAGCCCCAGCATTTT. Amino acid sequence: CSATGNQPQHF.

On this clonotype: A read error may be the cause here, since a much bigger clone is one base away. CDR3 region: CASTLQGSLQPQHF. DNA of the CDR3: TGTGCCAGCACTCTACAGGGTTCGTTGCAGCCCCAGCATTTT. This chain links TRBV27 with TRBJ1-5, with D possibly being TRBD1 (6 bases). The germline gives CDR1 MNHEY, CDR2 SMNVEV (reference sequence). V lost 7 bases and J lost 7, with 17 bases in between. The CDR3 extends over 14 amino acids.

The V gene is TRBV7-9, the J gene TRBJ1-4, with no clear D. Germline CDR1 SEHNR, CDR2 FQNEAQ (reference sequence). V lost 4 bases to trimming and J lost 7 bases, with 13 bases between them. The CDR3 has 14 residues. The CDR3 is CASSSLSPLEKLFF. For the CDR3, the DNA is TGTGCCAGCAGCTCCCTCAGCCCTCTTGAAAAACTGTTTTTT.

Ten or more counts support this clonotype. The rearrangement joins TRBV19 to TRBJ2-4, with D perhaps TRBD1 (5 bases). V dropped 8 bases and J dropped 7 bases, with 15 bases sitting between them. This CDR3 spans 13 amino acids. CDR1 is LNHDA and CDR2 is SQIVND in the germline V gene (reference sequence). DNA of the CDR3: TGTGCCAGTTGTTCAGGGTATGGTAACATTCAGTACTTC. It yields the protein CASCSGYGNIQYF. The full variable domain, with the rest looked up from reference TRBV19 and TRBJ2-4, is DGGITQSPKYLFRKEGQNVTLSCEQNLNHDAMYWYRQDPGQGLRLIYYSQIVNDFQKGDIAEGYSVSREKKESFPLTVTSAQKNPTAFYLCASCSGYGNIQYFGAGTRLSVL.